This T cell receptor (beta chain) was identified during a study of CD8+ T cells in alopecia areata. Extracted RNA was reverse transcribed, and the resulting cDNA served as sequencing template. Produced via immunoSEQ multiplex PCR; TCRdb's table is partial and in-frame only. The table records 95,000 to 120,000 clones, about 60% of them present only once. Germline assignment: CDR1 SQVTM and CDR2 ANQGSEA. V lost 4 bases and J lost 9; bases outside the gene matches: 5. The CDR3 is 11 residues long. The origin of this receptor is a human donor with alopecia areata. The source material was NKG2D-low CD8+ T cells sorted from blood. The chain links TRBV29-1 to TRBJ1-1; 7 bases map to TRBD1. The CDR3: CSVAKGGKAFF. The CDR3 nucleotides are TGCAGCGTTGCTAAAGGGGGCAAAGCTTTCTTT.